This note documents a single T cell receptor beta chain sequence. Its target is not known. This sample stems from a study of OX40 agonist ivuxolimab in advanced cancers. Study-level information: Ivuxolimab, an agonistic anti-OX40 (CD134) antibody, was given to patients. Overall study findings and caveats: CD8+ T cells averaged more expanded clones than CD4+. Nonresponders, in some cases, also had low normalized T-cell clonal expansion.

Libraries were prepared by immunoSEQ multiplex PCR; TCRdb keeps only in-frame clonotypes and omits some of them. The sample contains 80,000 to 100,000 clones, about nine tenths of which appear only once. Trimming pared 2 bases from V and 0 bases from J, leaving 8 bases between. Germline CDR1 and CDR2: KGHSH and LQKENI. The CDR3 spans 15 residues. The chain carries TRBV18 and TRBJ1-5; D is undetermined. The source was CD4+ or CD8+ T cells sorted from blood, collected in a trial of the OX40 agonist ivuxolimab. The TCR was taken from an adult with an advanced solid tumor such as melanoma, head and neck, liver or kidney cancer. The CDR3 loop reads CASSPTQNSNQPQHF. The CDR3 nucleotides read TGTGCCAGCTCACCAACTCAGAATAGCAATCAGCCCCAGCATTTT.